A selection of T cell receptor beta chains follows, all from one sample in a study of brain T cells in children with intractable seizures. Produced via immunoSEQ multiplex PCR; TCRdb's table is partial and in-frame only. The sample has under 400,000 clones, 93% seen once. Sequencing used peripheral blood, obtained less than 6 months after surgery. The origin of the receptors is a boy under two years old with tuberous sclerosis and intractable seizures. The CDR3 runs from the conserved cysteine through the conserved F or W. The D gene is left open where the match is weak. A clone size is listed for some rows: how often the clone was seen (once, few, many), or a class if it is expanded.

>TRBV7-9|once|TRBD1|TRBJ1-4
CASSSRTGHATNEKLFF
TGTGCCAGCAGCTCACGGACAGGACATGCAACTAATGAAAAACTGTTTTTT
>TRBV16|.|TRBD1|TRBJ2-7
CASSQTTGQAGEQYF
TGTGCCAGCAGCCAAACAACTGGACAGGCTGGCGAGCAGTACTTC
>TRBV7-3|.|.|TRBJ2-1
CASSTRGTSYNEQFF
TGTGCCAGCAGCACTCGGGGGACCTCCTACAATGAGCAGTTCTTC
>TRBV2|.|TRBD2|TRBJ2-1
CAAPRGVAGGGFNEQFF
TGTGCCGCCCCGAGAGGGGTAGCTGGGGGGGGTTTTAATGAGCAGTTCTTC
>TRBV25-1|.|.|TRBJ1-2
CASSIEGTPGYGYTF
TGTGCCAGCAGTATAGAGGGGACACCTGGGTATGGCTACACCTTC
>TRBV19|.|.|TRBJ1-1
CASSWGNTEAFF
TGTGCCAGTTCTTGGGGGAACACTGAAGCTTTCTTT
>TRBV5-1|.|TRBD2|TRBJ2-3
CASRLDSGVTDTQYF
TGCGCCAGCAGGCTGGATAGCGGGGTCACAGATACGCAGTATTTT
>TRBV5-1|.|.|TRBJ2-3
CASSLEWTGDTQYF
TGCGCCAGCAGCTTGGAGTGGACTGGAGATACGCAGTATTTT
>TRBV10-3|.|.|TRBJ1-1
CAISESRTEAFF
TGTGCCATCAGTGAGTCGCGGACTGAAGCTTTCTTT
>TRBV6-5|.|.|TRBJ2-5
CASRISGQETQYF
TGTGCCAGCAGAATTTCTGGCCAGGAGACCCAGTACTTC
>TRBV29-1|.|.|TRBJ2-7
CSVEFPVGAYEQYF
TGCAGCGTTGAATTTCCCGTGGGAGCCTACGAGCAGTACTTC
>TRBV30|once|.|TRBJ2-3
CAWSSLGFGDTQYF
TGTGCCTGGAGTAGCCTCGGGTTTGGAGATACGCAGTATTTT
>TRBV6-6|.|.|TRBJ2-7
CASSQLRYEQYF
TGTGCCAGCAGCCAACTACGCTACGAGCAGTACTTC
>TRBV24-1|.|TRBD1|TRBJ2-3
CATSDRDRDTDTQYF
TGTGCCACCAGTGACCGGGACAGGGACACAGATACGCAGTATTTT
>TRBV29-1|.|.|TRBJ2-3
CSVDASTDTQYF
TGCAGCGTTGATGCTAGCACAGATACGCAGTATTTT
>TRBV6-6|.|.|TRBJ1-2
CASSYSRQSKHGYTF
TGTGCCAGCAGTTACTCGAGGCAGAGCAAACATGGCTACACCTTC
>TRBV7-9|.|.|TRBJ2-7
CASSLDSQIGYEQYF
TGTGCCAGCAGCTTAGACAGTCAAATTGGCTACGAGCAGTACTTC
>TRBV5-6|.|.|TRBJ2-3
CASSFFQSRTDTQYF
TGTGCCAGCAGCTTCTTTCAGTCACGCACAGATACGCAGTATTTT
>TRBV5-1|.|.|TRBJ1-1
CASSIGGGEAFF
TGCGCCAGCAGCATCGGGGGTGGTGAAGCTTTCTTT
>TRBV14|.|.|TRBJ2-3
CASSQDYPGQADTQYF
TGTGCCAGCAGCCAAGATTATCCGGGGCAGGCAGATACGCAGTATTTT
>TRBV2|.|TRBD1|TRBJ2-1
CASPAGTASYNEQFF
TGTGCCAGCCCTGCCGGGACAGCCTCCTACAATGAGCAGTTCTTC
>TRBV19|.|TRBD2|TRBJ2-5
CASSELAAQETQYF
TGTGCCAGTAGTGAACTAGCGGCTCAAGAGACCCAGTACTTC
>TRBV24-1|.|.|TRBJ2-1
CATSDFGTDYNEQFF
TGTGCCACCAGTGATTTTGGGACTGACTACAATGAGCAGTTCTTC
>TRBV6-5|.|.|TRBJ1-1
CASSTGENTEAFF
TGTGCCAGCAGTACCGGGGAGAACACTGAAGCTTTCTTT
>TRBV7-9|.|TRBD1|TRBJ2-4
CASSPTGTGRNIQYF
TGTGCCAGCAGTCCCACCGGGACAGGTCGAAACATTCAGTACTTC
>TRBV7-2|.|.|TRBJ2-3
CASSLVGADTQYF
TGTGCCAGCAGCTTAGTGGGGGCAGATACGCAGTATTTT
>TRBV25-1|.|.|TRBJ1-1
CASSDGRGGDTEAFF
TGTGCCAGCAGTGACGGCCGAGGGGGAGACACTGAAGCTTTCTTT
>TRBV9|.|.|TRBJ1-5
CASSVGAGFSNQPQHF
TGTGCCAGCAGCGTAGGTGCAGGCTTTAGCAATCAGCCCCAGCATTTT
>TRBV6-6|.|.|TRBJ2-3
CASSSASTDTQYF
TGTGCCAGCAGTTCGGCTAGCACAGATACGCAGTATTTT
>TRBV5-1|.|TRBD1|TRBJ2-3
CASSFLPTGTGTDTQYF
TGCGCCAGCAGCTTTTTGCCGACCGGGACAGGCACAGATACGCAGTATTTT